Included here is one T cell receptor (beta chain) sequence, with context. Its antigen remains unknown. This entry is derived from a study of T cells in localized non-small cell lung cancer. Whole-study results and caveats: Uninvolved nearby lung showed the greatest T cell clonality, exceeding that found in tumor. Analysis by sequencing included only one tumor region, so heterogeneity remains possible. Longer overall survival was seen with higher T cell density measured in blood. Appearance in adjacent lung was seen for a median roughly 56 of the top 100 tumor clones.

CDR3 length equals 14 residues. V was cut by 6 bases and J by 3 bases, with 15 bases left in between. Per the germline V gene, CDR1 is MDHEN and CDR2 is SYDVKM. The data were produced by immunoSEQ multiplex PCR, yet TCRdb's version contains in-frame clones alone and is incomplete. The sample shows roughly 50,000 clones, approximately 90% of them seen only once. The sequence was collected from a man aged 35 to 69 with stage I lung adenocarcinoma. The J gene is TRBJ2-7, the V gene TRBV28, with D perhaps given as TRBD1 or TRBD2 (5 bases each). Sample: peripheral blood, taken before any cancer treatment. CDR3 coding DNA: TGTGCCAGCAGGTACCCCGGGACCAACTACGAGCAGTACTTC. The encoded protein is CASRYPGTNYEQYF.